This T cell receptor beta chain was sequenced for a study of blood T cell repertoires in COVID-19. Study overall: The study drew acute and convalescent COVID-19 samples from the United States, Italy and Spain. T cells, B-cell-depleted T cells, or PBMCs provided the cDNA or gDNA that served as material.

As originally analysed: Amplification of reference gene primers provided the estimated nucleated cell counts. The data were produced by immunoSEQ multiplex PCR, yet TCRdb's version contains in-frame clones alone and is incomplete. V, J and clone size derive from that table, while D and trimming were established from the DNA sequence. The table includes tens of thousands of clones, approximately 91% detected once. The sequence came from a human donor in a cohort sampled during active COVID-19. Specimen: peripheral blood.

CDR3 residues: CASSPGGPVETQYF. The DNA for the CDR3 is TGTGCCAGCAGCCCGGGGGGGCCGGTGGAGACCCAGTACTTC. This chain joins TRBV6-2 or TRBV6-3 and TRBJ2-5; 8 bases are a match to TRBD2. The CDR3 sequence is 14 residues long. The junction had 8 bases not matched to a gene; V was cut back by 6 bases and J by 5 bases. Germline-derived CDR1 and CDR2 are MNHEY and SVGEGT.